Below, one TCR beta chain is given with its context. Its antigen is not identified. These data originate in a study of T cell repertoires in cytomegalovirus infection. Study overall: Used in the study were CMV epitopes, some recently identified and HLA-C-restricted, others well-studied and HLA-B-restricted. In public TCR beta signatures, there were indications of both CMV infection and matching HLA type.

Notes on the study in general: Ex vivo responses were dominated by HLA-C-restricted CMV-specific TCR beta clonotypes. Cumulative frequency (of public TCR beta family members) identified carriers of CMV plus the relevant HLA.

TCRdb re-derived calls from the reads in MiXCR, one entry per CDR3 protein. The profile covers fewer than 1,000,000 distinct CDR3 sequences, with roughly 31% appearing a single time and roughly 13% taken by the ten largest. The TCR sequence derives from a human donor in good health (CMV status not recorded). Some clones in this sample may be carry-over from other donors' samples. Sequenced material: cultured CD8+ T cells from PBMCs, taken from culture after CMV antigen stimulation.

CDR3 in amino acids: CAIGLDYVYYNEQFF. The CDR3 DNA is TGTGCCATCGGTCTTGACTACGTTTACTACAATGAGCAGTTCTTC. The chain carries TRBV10-3 and TRBJ2-1; D is perhaps TRBD2 (5 bases). The V gene's germline CDR1 is ENHRY and CDR2 SYGVKD. The V gene lost 8 bases and the J gene lost 3 bases, with 17 bases spanning the gap. There are 15 residues in the CDR3.